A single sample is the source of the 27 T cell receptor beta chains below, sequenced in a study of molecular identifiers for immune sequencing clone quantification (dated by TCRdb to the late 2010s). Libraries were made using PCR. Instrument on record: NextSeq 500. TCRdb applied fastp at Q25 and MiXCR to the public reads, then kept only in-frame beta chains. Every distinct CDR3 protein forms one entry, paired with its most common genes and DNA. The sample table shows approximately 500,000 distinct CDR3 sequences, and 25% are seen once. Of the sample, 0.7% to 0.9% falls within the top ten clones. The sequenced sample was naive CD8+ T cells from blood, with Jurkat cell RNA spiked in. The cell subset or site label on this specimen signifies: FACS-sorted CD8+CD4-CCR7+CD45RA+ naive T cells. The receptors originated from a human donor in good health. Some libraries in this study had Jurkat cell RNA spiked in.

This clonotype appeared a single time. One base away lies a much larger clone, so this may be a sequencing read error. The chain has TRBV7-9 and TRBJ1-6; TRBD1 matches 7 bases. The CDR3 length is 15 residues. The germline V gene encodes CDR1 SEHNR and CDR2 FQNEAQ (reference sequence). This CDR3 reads CASSQGESVTSPHHF. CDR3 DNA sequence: TGTGCCAGCAGCCAGGGGGAATCCGTTACTTCACCCCACCACTTT.

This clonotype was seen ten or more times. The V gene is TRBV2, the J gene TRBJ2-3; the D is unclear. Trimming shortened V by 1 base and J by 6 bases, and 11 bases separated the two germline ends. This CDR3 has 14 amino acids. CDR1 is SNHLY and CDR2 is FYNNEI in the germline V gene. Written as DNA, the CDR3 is TGTGCCAGCAGTGAAGGGTCCAGCGAGGATACGCAGTATTTT. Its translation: CASSEGSSEDTQYF.

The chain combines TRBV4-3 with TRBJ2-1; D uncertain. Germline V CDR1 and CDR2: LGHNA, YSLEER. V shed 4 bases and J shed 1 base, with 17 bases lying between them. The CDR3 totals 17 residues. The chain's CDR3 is CASSPNEYRRSYNEQFF. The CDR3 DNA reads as TGCGCCAGCAGCCCTAACGAGTACAGAAGATCCTACAATGAGCAGTTCTTC.

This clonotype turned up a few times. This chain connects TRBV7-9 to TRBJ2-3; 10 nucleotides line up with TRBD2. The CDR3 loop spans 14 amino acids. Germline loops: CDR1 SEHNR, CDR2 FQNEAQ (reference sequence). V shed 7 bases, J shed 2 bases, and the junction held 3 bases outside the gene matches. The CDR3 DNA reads TGTGCCAGCAACGGACTAGCGGACACAGATACGCAGTATTTT. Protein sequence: CASNGLADTDTQYF. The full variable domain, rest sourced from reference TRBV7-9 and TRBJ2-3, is DTGVSQNPRHKITKRGQNVTFRCDPISEHNRLYWYRQTLGQGPEFLTYFQNEAQLEKSRLLSDRFSAERPKGSFSTLEIQRTEQGDSAMYLCASNGLADTDTQYFGPGTRLTVL.

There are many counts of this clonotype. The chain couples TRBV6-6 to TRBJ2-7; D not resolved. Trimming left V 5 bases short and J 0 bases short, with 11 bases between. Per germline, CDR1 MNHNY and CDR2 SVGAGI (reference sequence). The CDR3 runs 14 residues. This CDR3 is CASSPGPRSYEQYF. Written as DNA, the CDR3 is TGTGCCAGCAGTCCCGGTCCGCGCTCCTACGAGCAGTACTTC.

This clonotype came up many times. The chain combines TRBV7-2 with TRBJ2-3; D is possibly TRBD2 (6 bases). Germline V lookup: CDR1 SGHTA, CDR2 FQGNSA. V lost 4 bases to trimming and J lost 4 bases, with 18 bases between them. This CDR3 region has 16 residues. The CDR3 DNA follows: TGTGCCAGCAGCTGGGCGCGGACTACCGTTTCAGATACGCAGTATTTT. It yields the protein CASSWARTTVSDTQYF.

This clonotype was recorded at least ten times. The CDR3 DNA follows: TGCGCCAGCAGCCAAGCCCCGTCTGGGGCCAACGTCCTGACTTTC. This sequence encodes CASSQAPSGANVLTF. This sequence joins TRBV4-1 and TRBJ2-6, with D unclear. Germline assignment: CDR1 MGHRA and CDR2 YSYEKL. The length of the CDR3 is 15 residues. V lost 1 base and J lost 1, with 5 bases in between.

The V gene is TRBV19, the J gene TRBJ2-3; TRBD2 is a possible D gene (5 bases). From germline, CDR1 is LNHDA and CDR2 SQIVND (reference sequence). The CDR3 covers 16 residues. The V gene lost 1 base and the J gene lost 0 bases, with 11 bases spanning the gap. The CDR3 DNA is TGTGCCAGTAGTATAGGTTCAAGAGGGAGCACAGATACGCAGTATTTT. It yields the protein CASSIGSRGSTDTQYF.

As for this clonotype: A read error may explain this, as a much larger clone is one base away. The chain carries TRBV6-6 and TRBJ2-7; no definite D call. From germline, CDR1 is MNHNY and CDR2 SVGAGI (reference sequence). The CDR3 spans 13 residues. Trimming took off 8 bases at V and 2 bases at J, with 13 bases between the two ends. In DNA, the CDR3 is TGTGCCAGCGGTCTGACAATGGCCTACGAGCAGTACTTC. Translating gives CASGLTMAYEQYF.

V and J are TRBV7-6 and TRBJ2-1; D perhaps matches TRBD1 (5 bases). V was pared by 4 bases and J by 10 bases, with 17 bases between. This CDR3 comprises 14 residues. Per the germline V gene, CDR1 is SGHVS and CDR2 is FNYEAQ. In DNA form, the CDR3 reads TGTGCCAGCAGCTCCGCACAGGCGCCCCGAGAGCAGTTCTTC. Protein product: CASSSAQAPREQFF.

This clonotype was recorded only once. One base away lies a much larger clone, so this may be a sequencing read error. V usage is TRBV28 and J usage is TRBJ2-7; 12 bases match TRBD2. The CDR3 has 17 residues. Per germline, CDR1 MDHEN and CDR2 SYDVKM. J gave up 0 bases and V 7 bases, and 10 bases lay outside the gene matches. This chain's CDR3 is CASIPTGLAGSSYEQYF. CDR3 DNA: TGTGCCAGCATCCCCACCGGACTAGCGGGAAGCTCCTACGAGCAGTACTTC.

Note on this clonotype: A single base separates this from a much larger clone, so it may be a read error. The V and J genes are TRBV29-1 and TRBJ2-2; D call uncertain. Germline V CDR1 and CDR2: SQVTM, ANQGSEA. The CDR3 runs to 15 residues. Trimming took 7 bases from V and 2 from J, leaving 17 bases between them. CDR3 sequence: CSAVPLGKNTGELFF. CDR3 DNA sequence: TGCAGCGCCGTACCCCTTGGGAAAAACACCGGGGAGCTGTTTTTT.

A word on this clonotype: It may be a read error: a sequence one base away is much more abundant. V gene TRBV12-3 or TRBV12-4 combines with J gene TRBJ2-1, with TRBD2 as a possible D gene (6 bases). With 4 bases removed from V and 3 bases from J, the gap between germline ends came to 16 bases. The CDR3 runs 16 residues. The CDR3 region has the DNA TGTGCCAGCAGTTCCGTAGCGGAGGCCTTCTACAATGAGCAGTTCTTC. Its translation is CASSSVAEAFYNEQFF.

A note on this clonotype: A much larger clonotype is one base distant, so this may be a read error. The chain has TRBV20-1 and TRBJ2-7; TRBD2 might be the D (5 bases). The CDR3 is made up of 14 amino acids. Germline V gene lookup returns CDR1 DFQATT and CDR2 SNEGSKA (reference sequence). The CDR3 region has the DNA TGCCGTGCTAGCAACCAGGACTCCTTCTACGAGCAGTACTTC. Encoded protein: CRASNQDSFYEQYF.

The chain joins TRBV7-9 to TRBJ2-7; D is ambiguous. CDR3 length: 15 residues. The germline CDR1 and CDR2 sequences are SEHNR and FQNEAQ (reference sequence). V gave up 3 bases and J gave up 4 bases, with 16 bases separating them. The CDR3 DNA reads TGTGCCAGCAGCTTGGCCCATCCCTGGTCATACGAGCAGTACTTC. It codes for CASSLAHPWSYEQYF.

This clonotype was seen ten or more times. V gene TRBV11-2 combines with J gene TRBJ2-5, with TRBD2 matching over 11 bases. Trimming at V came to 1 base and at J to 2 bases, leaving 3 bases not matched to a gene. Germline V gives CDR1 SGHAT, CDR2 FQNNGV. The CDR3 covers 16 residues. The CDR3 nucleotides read TGTGCCAGCAGCTTAGGACTAGCGGGGAAACAAGAGACCCAGTACTTC. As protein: CASSLGLAGKQETQYF.

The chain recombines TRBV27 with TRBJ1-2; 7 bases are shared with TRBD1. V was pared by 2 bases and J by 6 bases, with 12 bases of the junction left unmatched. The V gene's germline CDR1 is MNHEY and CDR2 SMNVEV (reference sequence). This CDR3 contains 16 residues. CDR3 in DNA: TGTGCCAGCAGTTTACACCGGACAGGTAGTGCCAATGGCTACACCTTC. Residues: CASSLHRTGSANGYTF.

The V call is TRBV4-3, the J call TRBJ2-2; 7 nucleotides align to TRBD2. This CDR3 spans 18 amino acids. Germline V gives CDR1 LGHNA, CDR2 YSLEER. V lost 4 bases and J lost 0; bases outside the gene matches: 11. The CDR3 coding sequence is TGCGCCAGCAGCCCGACGCGAAAGACTAGCTCGAACACCGGGGAGCTGTTTTTT. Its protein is CASSPTRKTSSNTGELFF.

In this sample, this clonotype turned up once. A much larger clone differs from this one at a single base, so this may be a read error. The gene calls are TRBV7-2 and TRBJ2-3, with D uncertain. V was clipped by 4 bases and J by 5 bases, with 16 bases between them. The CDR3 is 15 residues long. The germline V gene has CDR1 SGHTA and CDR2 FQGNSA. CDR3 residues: CASSSIYLVKDTQYF. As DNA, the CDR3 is TGTGCCAGCAGCTCCATATACCTCGTTAAAGATACGCAGTATTTT.

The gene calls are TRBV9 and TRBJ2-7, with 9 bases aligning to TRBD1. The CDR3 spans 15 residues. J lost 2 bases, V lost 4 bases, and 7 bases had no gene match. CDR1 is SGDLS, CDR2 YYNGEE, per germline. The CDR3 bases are TGTGCCAGCAGCCCCCGGGACAGGGCCGCCTACGAGCAGTACTTC. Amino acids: CASSPRDRAAYEQYF.

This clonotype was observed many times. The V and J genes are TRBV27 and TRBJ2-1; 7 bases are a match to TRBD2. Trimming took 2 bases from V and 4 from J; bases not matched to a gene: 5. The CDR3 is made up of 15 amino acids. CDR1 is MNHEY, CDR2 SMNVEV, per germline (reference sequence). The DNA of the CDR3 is TGTGCCAGCAGTTTAGGCGGGAGCAGGTACAATGAGCAGTTCTTC. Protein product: CASSLGGSRYNEQFF.

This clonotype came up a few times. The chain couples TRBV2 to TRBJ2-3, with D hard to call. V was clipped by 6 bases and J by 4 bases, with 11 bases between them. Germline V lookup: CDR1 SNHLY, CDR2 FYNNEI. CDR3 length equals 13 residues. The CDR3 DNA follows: TGTGCCAGCAGGGATGTCAGGTCAGATACGCAGTATTTT. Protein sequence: CASRDVRSDTQYF.

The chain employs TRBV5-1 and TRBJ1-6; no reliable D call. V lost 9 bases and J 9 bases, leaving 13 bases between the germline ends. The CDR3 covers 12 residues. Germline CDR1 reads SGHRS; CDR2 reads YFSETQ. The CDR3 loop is CANNLAGSPLHF. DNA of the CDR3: TGCGCCAACAACTTGGCTGGTTCACCCCTCCACTTT.

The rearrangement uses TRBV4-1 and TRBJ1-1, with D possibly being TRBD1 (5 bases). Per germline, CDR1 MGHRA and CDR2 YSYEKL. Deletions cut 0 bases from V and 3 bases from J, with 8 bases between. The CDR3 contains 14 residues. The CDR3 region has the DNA TGCGCCAGCAGCCAAGAACGGGGACACACTGAAGCTTTCTTT. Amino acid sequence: CASSQERGHTEAFF.

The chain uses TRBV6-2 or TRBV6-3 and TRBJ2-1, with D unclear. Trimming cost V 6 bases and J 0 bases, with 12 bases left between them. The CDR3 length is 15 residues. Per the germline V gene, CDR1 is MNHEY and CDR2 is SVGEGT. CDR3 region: CASRADVSSYNEQFF. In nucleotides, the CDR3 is TGTGCCAGCAGGGCGGACGTTAGCTCCTACAATGAGCAGTTCTTC.

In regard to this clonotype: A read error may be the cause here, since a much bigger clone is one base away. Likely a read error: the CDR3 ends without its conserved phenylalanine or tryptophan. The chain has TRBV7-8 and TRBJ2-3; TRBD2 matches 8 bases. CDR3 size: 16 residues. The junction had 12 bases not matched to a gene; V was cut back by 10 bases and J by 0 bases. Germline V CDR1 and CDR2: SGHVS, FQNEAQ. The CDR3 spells CATIRGGRPSTDTQYS. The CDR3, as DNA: TGTGCCACCATCCGGGGCGGGAGGCCTAGCACAGATACGCAGTATTCT.

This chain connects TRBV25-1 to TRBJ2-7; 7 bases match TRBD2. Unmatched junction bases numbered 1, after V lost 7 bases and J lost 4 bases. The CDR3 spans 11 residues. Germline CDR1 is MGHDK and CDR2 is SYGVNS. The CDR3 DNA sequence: TGTGCCAGCATGGGGGGGTACGAGCAGTACTTC. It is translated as CASMGGYEQYF.